This note documents a single TCR beta chain sequence. Its matching antigen is unknown. The V gene lost 6 bases and the J gene lost 5 bases, with 22 bases spanning the gap. The CDR3 loop spans 17 amino acids. Germline-derived CDR1 and CDR2 are MRHNA and SNTAGT. These data belong to a study of immune evolution from preneoplasia to lung adenocarcinoma. General study findings and limits: Clonality was highest in normal lung, lower in later-stage lesions apparently. KRAS-mutant nodules had the highest T cell clonality.

Premalignant or tumor cells were enriched by macro-dissection after pathologic assessment. This table comes from immunoSEQ multiplex PCR, and its TCRdb copy is limited to in-frame clones, with some not included. Here the sample spans 20,000 to 30,000 clones, roughly 74% being singletons. The chain recombines TRBV6-4 with TRBJ2-2, with D perhaps TRBD1 or TRBD2 (6 bases each). Sequencing was done on a sample of FFPE invasive lung adenocarcinoma tissue. The clonotype comes from a person in their 60s with invasive lung adenocarcinoma. Some clones in this sample may be carry-over from other donors' samples. CDR3 DNA: TGTGCCAGCAGCACACAAAATACGGGGGCGCGGACCGGGGAGCTGTTTTTT. It specifies CASSTQNTGARTGELFF.